Listed below are T cell receptor beta chains from one sample, sequenced in a study of CD8 T cells in Susac syndrome. Each CDR3 protein gets one entry after TCRdb re-called the immunoSEQ multiplex PCR reads with MiXCR. The profile covers approximately 90,000 distinct CDR3 sequences, with 85% to 95% appearing a single time and 0.25% to 0.4% taken by the ten largest. Sequencing was performed on CD8+ T cells from PBMCs. These receptors came from a human donor in good health. CDR3s include the opening cysteine and the closing phenylalanine or tryptophan.

v_call,j_call,cdr3_aa
TRBV25-1,TRBJ1-6,CASSEFVTGSNSPLHF
TRBV3-1,TRBJ1-1,CASSGAAEAFF
TRBV27,TRBJ2-7,CASSLSTGSVDEQYF
TRBV5-1,TRBJ1-1,CASSLSGLAFF
TRBV25-1,TRBJ1-2,CASSKTGGDGYTF
TRBV19,TRBJ2-1,CASSIVGRSSYNEQFF
TRBV3-1,TRBJ2-7,CASSQDDTSYEQYF
TRBV30,TRBJ2-1,CAWSKDYGEQFF
TRBV5-1,TRBJ1-2,CASSPQGAGGYTF
TRBV19,TRBJ1-1,CASTWDRGMNTEAFF
TRBV9,TRBJ1-1,CASSVGLAPNREAFF
TRBV6-1,TRBJ2-7,CASSPGVGGRSYEQYF
TRBV5-6,TRBJ2-1,CASSPGLVNEQFF
TRBV19,TRBJ2-3,CASSGPGQGSTDTQYF
TRBV7-3,TRBJ1-1,CASSFSAGARTEAFF
TRBV11-2,TRBJ2-7,CASSFPGIYEQYF
TRBV29-1,TRBJ2-7,CSVESGQTYEQYF
TRBV6-4,TRBJ2-1,CASSEGGAGSYNEQFF
TRBV20-1,TRBJ2-7,CSAPPSGAPYEQYF
TRBV25-1,TRBJ1-1,CASKSQGMATEAFF
TRBV14,TRBJ2-1,CASSQVVLSYNEQFF
TRBV6-5,TRBJ2-6,CASSYSGSSGANVLTF
TRBV5-6,TRBJ1-1,CASSLARGGEAFF
TRBV6-2/TRBV6-3,TRBJ1-6,CASSYRTASYNSPLHF
TRBV6-1,TRBJ2-1,CAAGRDEQFF
TRBV7-9,TRBJ2-7,CASSSTGQSTYEQYF
TRBV12-5,TRBJ2-1,CASGPAPLVDNEQFF
TRBV6-2/TRBV6-3,TRBJ2-7,CASSYSSNEQYF
TRBV15,TRBJ2-7,CATSINRGSYEQYF
TRBV5-1,TRBJ1-1,CASSLGVGTEAFF
TRBV6-6,TRBJ2-3,CASSYMASGPTDTQYF
TRBV12-3/TRBV12-4,TRBJ1-2,CASSLEQGGGRGYTF
TRBV6-1,TRBJ2-5,CASRIGGEQETQYF
TRBV9,TRBJ2-1,CASSEGSGAIEQFF
TRBV19,TRBJ2-7,CASSIVDSHSYEQYF